The subject of this entry is one T cell receptor (beta chain). Assignment of participants to cohorts was predicated upon participant-reported clinical history. This sample stems from a study of blood T cell repertoires in COVID-19. Study details: In each case, the material was cDNA or gDNA derived from T cells, B-cell-depleted T cells, or PBMCs.

Trimming stripped 7 bases from V and 4 bases from J, with 11 bases between. Germline-derived CDR1 and CDR2 are SNHLY and FYNNEI. The CDR3 runs to 13 residues. In the original analysis: Estimates of nucleated cell counts were drawn from the amplification of reference gene primers. Clones were sequenced by immunoSEQ multiplex PCR, and TCRdb holds only the in-frame ones, with some missing. The DNA was the basis for D and trimming; V, J and clone size are from that table. The repertoire holds just over 300,000 clones, with approximately 83% as singletons. The source material was PBMCs or T cells enriched from blood (not recorded which). The TCR comes from a man aged 25 to 45 who had recovered from COVID-19. This sequence joins TRBV2 and TRBJ2-1, with a possible D match to TRBD1 (5 bases). CDR3 in amino acids: CASNQDTYNEQFF. The CDR3 DNA reads as TGTGCCAGCAACCAGGACACTTACAATGAGCAGTTCTTC.